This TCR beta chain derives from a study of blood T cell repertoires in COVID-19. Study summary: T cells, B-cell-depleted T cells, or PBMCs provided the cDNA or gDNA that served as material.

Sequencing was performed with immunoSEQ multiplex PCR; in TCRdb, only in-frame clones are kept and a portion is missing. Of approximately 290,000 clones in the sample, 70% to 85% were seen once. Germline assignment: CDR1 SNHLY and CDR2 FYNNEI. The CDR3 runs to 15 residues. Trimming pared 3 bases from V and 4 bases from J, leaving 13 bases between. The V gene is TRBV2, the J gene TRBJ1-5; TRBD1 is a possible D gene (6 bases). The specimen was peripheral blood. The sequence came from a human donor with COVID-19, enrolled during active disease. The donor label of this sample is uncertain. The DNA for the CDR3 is TGTGCCAGCAGTGACAGGGGTTTTAGAAATCAGCCCCAGCATTTT. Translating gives CASSDRGFRNQPQHF.